This T cell receptor beta chain originates from a study of beta chain features in type 1 diabetes. Study background: Patients did not differ from healthy donors in age, gender or cell yield. Whole-study findings and limits: Patients with Type 1 diabetes showed moderately but significantly shorter TCRB CDR3s in all four CD4+ subsets. Healthy donors had naive, central memory and Treg TCRB repertoires that appeared less similar than those seen among patients.

The CDR3 length is 12 residues. Germline values: CDR1 SQVTM, CDR2 ANQGSEA. V lost 6 bases and J lost 4, with 12 bases in between. Every bit of the isolated RNA underwent reverse transcription, so sequencing read expressed TCRB transcripts. The method was immunoSEQ multiplex PCR; TCRdb's version includes in-frame clones alone and lacks a portion of them. The sample contains around 650,000 clones, 9.5% to 15% of which appear only once. This clone was observed a few times. Antigen specificity is unknown. Based on CD45RO/CCR7/CD25/CD127/CD95/CD27, CD4+ regulatory, stem cell-like memory, naive and central memory cells were sorted.

The material sequenced was naive CD4+ T cells from blood. The sequence was obtained from a man aged 30 to 45 with type 1 diabetes. This sequence joins TRBV29-1 and TRBJ1-2, with TRBD1 as a possible D gene (6 bases). CDR3 bases: TGCAGCGTAATACAGGGTGGCTATGGCTACACCTTC. It translates to CSVIQGGYGYTF. The full variable domain, rest sourced from reference TRBV29-1 and TRBJ1-2, is SAVISQKPSRDICQRGTSLTIQCQVDSQVTMMFWYRQQPGQSLTLIATANQGSEATYESGFVIDKFPISRPNLTFSTLTVSNMSPEDSSIYLCSVIQGGYGYTFGSGTRLTVV.